Included here is one TCR beta chain sequence, with context. Its specificity is unknown. The sample is drawn from a study of T cell responses to AZD1222 COVID-19 vaccine. Study outcomes and limitations: Once two AZD1222 doses were given, Spike-specific TCR breadth and depth went up. As reported, nearly half of all spike-specific TCRs target variant regions that are unmutated. Repertoire sampling occurred only after the peak T cell response. Spike was spanned by vaccine-associated CD4 TCRs, with dominance at 160-218 and 743-854.

Produced via immunoSEQ multiplex PCR; TCRdb's table is partial and in-frame only. The table has more than 95,000 clones, approximately 90% seen once. The ends were cut back, 2 bases at V and 7 bases at J, with 26 bases in the middle. CDR3 length equals 18 residues. Per the germline V gene, CDR1 is MNHNS and CDR2 is SASEGT. The starting material was peripheral blood, obtained on day 0 of AZD1222 vaccination. The sequence was collected from an adult in good health. V gene TRBV6-1 combines with J gene TRBJ2-5; D might be TRBD2 (5 bases). The CDR3 DNA reads TGTGCCAGCAGTGAAAGTCTAGCACCATTAACCAAACCTGGGACCCAGTACTTC. This gives the protein CASSESLAPLTKPGTQYF.